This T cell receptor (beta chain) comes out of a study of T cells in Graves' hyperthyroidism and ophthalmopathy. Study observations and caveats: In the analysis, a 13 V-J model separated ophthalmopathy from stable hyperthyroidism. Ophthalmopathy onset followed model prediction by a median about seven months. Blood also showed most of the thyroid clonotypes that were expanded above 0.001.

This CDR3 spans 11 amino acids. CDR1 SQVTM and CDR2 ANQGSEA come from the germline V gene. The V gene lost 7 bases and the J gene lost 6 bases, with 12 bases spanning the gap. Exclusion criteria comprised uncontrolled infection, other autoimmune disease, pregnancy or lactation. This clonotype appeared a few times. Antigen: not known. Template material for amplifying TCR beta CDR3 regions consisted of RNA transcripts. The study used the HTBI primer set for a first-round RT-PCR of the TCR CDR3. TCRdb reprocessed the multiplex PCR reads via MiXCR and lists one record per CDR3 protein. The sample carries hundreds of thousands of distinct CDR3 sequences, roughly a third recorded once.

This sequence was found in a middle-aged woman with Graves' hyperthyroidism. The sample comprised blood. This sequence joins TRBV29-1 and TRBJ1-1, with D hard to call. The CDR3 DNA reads TGCAGCGCTCGTTCTTACCCTGAAGCTTTCTTT. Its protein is CSARSYPEAFF.